This record looks at one T cell receptor beta chain sequence and its context. This record belongs to a study of blood T cell repertoires in COVID-19. About the study: The origin of the acute and convalescent COVID-19 samples was the United States, Italy and Spain. The cDNA or gDNA used as material had been derived from T cells, B-cell-depleted T cells, or PBMCs.

Per the germline V gene, CDR1 is SEHNR and CDR2 is FQNEAQ (reference sequence). The V and J ends lost 6 bases and 4 bases, in that order; junction bases with no gene match: 11. This CDR3 region has 16 residues. Using immunoSEQ multiplex PCR, the repertoire was profiled, and TCRdb retains in-frame clones only, with some absent. Among some 48,000 clones listed, approximately 78% were seen once. Cohort allocation depended upon clinical history that participants reported. The receptor comes from a woman between 50 and 59 years old with acute COVID-19. Sequences were obtained from PBMCs or T cells enriched from blood (not recorded which). V usage is TRBV7-9 and J usage is TRBJ2-2; TRBD1 aligns across 7 bases. The CDR3 region has the DNA TGTGCCAGCAGGCCCTCCAGGGGGTCCCCCACCGGGGAGCTGTTTTTT. This sequence encodes CASRPSRGSPTGELFF.